This entry describes one TCR beta chain. The sample holds a few counts of this clone. Its antigen remains undetermined. Qualities for individual bases were not recorded, and no much larger clone is one base off. CDR3 length: 15 amino acids, cysteine to phenylalanine. Only the CDR3 region is kept as DNA, spanning 45 bases read in frame from base 1. V gives up 4 bases and J gives up 3 bases, and the segment between their germline ends measures 16 bases. From a lookup of the germline V gene (reference sequence), CDR1 and CDR2 are SEHNR and FQNEAQ. The data belong to a study of blood T cell repertoires in COVID-19 (dated by TCRdb to 2018 to 2021). About the study as a whole: The collaborator samples originated in the United States, Italy and Spain and spanned the acute and convalescent phases of COVID-19. The prospective study material was composed of cDNA or gDNA derived from T cells, B-cell-depleted T cells, or PBMCs. Subjects who had been exposed to COVID-19, were actively infected with it, or had recovered from it provided the deeply sampled blood TCRbeta repertoires that made up the dataset. The repertoires were released in a freely available public database intended as a resource for research on the immune response to SARS-CoV-2. The samples were drawn from the first 160 participants of the ongoing ImmuneRACE study and from some 1,300 subjects provided by 6 global collaborators. Nearly every sample came with metadata listing a de-identified subject ID, COVID-19 status, age in years and sex. Where available, HLA class I and class II types were taken from metadata supplied by the sample provider and were not determined by assay-based typing.

Whole blood was collected in K2EDTA tubes by collaborating institutions according to the institutions' own protocols. Collaborator samples were shipped for TCRbeta analysis as frozen whole blood, isolated PBMCs, or DNA extracted from either sample type. Here is what the overall study found, with its caveats: Clinical and demographic metadata were provided uncurated, with the amount varying by source and participant.

TCRbeta CDR3 regions were amplified from genomic DNA by means of the immunoSEQ Assay, a bias-controlled multiplex PCR. On the authors' methods: The number of nucleated cells in each sample was estimated by amplification of reference gene primers within the assay. Sequence reads were collapsed and filtered to measure the absolute abundance of every unique TCRbeta CDR3 rearrangement. For each sample, productive Simpson clonality was calculated by taking the square root of Simpson's diversity index across productive rearrangements. Imported from immuneACCESS, the table was reduced by TCRdb to in-frame sequences with V and J called. These copies leave out some clones; in studies compared against another copy, an unresolved V gene accounts for under half, and the cause of the remainder is not known. Clonal size and the V and J genes are those of that table, whereas D and trimming came from the DNA. This sample is represented by more than 50,000 clones; 76% of them were singletons. Approximately 55% of the sample goes to the ten largest clones.

Specimen: peripheral blood. The V and J genes are TRBV7-9 and TRBJ2-7; TRBD1 is a weak D gene call, 6 bases matching. This TCR was recovered from an elderly woman with acute or convalescent COVID-19. The encoded CDR3 is CASSWLTGPIYEQYF. The nucleotides read TGTGCCAGCAGCTGGCTGACAGGCCCAATCTACGAGCAGTACTTC.